This T cell receptor (beta chain) was sequenced for a study of blood T cell repertoires in COVID-19. In the study overall: The samples span acute and convalescent COVID-19 from the United States, Italy and Spain. The cDNA or gDNA used as material had been derived from T cells, B-cell-depleted T cells, or PBMCs.

A few counts support this clone. Per the original data handling: From reference gene primer amplification, estimates of nucleated cell counts were derived. Using immunoSEQ multiplex PCR, the repertoire was profiled, and TCRdb retains in-frame clones only, with some absent. V, J and clone size were drawn from that table, and D and trimming were deduced from the DNA. The table shows fewer than 200,000 clones, with 80% to 90% occurring only once. The sample was peripheral blood. The TCR sequence derives from a woman aged 18-29 years who had recovered from COVID-19.

The CDR3 DNA sequence: TGTGCCAGCAGTATTCTAGCGGGAGGCGAGCAGTACGTC. Translation gives CASSILAGGEQYV. The chain has TRBV6-5 and TRBJ2-7; 11 bases agree with TRBD2. V dropped 5 bases and J dropped 6; count of bases not matched to a gene: 3. The CDR3 is made up of 13 amino acids. Germline V gene data show CDR1 as MNHEY and CDR2 as SVGAGI.